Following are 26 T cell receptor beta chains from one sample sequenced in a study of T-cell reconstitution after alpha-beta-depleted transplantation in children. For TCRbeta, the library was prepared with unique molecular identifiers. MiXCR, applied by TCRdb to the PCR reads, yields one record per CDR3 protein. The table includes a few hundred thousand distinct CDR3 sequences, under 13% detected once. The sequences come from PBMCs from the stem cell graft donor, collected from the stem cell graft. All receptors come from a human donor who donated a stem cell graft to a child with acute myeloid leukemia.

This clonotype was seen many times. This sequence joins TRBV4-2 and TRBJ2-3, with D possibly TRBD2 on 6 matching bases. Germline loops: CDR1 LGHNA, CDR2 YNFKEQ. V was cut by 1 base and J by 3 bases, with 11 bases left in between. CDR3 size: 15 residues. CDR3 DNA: TGTGCCAGCAGCCAAGCGGGAGTCGAGACAGATACGCAGTATTTT. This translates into CASSQAGVETDTQYF.

CDR3 nucleotides: TGTGCCAGCAGCATCTCAAAGAGCGGGAACAATGAGCAGTTCTTC. Translating gives CASSISKSGNNEQFF. The chain couples TRBV6-2 or TRBV6-3 to TRBJ2-1, with 7 positions matching TRBD2. Germline CDR1 MNHEY, CDR2 SVGEGT. This CDR3 region has 15 residues. Germline trimming cut 6 bases from V and 5 bases from J; bases unmatched to any gene: 10.

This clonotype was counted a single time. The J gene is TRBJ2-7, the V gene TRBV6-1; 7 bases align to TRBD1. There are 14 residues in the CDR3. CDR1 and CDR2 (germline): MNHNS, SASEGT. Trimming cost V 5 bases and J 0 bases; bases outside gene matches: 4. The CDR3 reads CASSRQGTSYEQYF. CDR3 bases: TGTGCCAGCAGTAGACAGGGAACCTCCTACGAGCAGTACTTC.

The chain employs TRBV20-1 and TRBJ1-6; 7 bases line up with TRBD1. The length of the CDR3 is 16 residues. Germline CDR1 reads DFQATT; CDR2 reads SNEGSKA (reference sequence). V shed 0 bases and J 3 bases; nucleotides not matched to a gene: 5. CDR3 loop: CSARDTGDHYNSPLHF. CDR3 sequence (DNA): TGCAGTGCTAGAGACACAGGGGACCACTATAATTCACCCCTCCACTTT.

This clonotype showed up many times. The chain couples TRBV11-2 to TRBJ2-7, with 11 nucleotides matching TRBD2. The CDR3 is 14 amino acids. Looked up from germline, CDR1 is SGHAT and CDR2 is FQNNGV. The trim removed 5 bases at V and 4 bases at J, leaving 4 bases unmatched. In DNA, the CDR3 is TGTGCCAGCAGCGTAGCGGGAGGGCTTTACGAGCAGTACTTC. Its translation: CASSVAGGLYEQYF. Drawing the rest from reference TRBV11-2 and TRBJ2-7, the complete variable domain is EAGVAQSPRYKIIEKRQSVAFWCNPISGHATLYWYQQILGQGPKLLIQFQNNGVVDDSQLPKDRFSAERLKGVDSTLKIQPAKLEDSAVYLCASSVAGGLYEQYFGPGTRLTVT.

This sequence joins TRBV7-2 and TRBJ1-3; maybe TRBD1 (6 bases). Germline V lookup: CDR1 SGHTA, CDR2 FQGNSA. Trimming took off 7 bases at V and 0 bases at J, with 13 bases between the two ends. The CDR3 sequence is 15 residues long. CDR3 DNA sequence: TGTGCCAGCAAGAGAGGGGGGTACTCTGGAAACACCATATATTTT. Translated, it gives CASKRGGYSGNTIYF.

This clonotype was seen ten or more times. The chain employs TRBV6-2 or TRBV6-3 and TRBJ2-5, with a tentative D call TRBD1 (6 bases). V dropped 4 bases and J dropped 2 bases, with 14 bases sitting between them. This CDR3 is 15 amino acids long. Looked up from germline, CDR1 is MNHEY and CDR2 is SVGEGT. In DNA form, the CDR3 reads TGTGCCAGCAGTTCGAGACAGGCCAAACAAGAGACCCAGTACTTC. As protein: CASSSRQAKQETQYF.

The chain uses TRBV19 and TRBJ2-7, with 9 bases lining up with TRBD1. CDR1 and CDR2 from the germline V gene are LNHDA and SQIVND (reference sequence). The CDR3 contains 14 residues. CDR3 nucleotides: TGTGCCAGTAGTATAACAGGGGGCTCCTATGAGCAGTACGTC. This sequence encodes CASSITGGSYEQYV.

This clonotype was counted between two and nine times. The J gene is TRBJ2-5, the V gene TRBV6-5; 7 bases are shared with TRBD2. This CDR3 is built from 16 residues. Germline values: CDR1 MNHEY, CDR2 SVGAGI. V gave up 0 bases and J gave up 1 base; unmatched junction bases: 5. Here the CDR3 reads CASSYSGGRAQETQYF. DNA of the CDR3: TGTGCCAGCAGTTACTCGGGAGGGAGGGCCCAAGAGACCCAGTACTTC.

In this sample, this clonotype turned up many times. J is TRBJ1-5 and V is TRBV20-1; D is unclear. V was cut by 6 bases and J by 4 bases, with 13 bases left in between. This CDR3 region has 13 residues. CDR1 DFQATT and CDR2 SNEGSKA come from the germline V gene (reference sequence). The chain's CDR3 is CSAAAGRNQPQHF. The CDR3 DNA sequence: TGCAGTGCGGCAGCGGGCAGGAATCAGCCCCAGCATTTT.

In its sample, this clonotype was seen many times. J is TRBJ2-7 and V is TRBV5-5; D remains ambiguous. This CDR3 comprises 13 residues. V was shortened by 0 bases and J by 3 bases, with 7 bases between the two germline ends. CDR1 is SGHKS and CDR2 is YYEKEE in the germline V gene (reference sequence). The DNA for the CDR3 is TGTGCCAGCAGCTTGGTGGACGACTACGAGCAGTACTTC. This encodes CASSLVDDYEQYF. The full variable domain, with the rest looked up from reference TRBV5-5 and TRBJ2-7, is DAGVTQSPTHLIKTRGQQVTLRCSPISGHKSVSWYQQVLGQGPQFIFQYYEKEERGRGNFPDRFSARQFPNYSSELNVNALLLGDSALYLCASSLVDDYEQYFGPGTRLTVT.

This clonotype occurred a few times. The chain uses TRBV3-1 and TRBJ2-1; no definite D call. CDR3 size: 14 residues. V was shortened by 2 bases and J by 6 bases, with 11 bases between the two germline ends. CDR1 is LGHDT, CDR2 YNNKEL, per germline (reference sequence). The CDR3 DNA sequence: TGTGCCAGCAGCCAAATAGGATTACTCAATGAGCAGTTCTTC. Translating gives CASSQIGLLNEQFF.

CDR3 sequence (DNA): TGCGCCAGCAGCCAAGTAGGGTTGGAAAACATTCAGTACTTC. It codes for CASSQVGLENIQYF. V is TRBV4-1 and J is TRBJ2-4; no clear D gene. The CDR3 length is 14 residues. The V end was cut by 1 base, the J end by 5 bases, with 9 bases between. The V gene's germline CDR1 is MGHRA and CDR2 YSYEKL.

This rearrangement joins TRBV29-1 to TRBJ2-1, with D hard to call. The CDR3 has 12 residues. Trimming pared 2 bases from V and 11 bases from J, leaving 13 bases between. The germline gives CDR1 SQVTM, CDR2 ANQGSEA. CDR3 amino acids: CSVEFQTDKQFF. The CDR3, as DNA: TGCAGCGTTGAATTCCAGACCGATAAGCAGTTCTTC.

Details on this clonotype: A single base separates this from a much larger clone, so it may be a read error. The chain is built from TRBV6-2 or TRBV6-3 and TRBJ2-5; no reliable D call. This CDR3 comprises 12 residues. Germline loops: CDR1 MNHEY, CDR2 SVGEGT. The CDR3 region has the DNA TGTGCCGGCAGTTTGTTAGATGGGACCCAGTACTTC. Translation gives CAGSLLDGTQYF.

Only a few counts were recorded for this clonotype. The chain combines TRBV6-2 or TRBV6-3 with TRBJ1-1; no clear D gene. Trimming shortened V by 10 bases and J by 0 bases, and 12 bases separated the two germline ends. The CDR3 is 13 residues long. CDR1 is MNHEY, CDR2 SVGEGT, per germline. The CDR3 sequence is CATTGSMNTEAFF. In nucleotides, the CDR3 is TGTGCCACCACGGGCAGTATGAACACTGAAGCTTTCTTT.

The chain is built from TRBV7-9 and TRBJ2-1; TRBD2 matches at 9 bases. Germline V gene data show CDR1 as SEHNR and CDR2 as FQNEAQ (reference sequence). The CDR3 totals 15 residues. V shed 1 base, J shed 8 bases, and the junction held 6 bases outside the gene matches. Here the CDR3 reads CASSLVGLAPHEQFF. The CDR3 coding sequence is TGTGCCAGCAGCTTAGTAGGACTAGCGCCACATGAGCAGTTCTTC.

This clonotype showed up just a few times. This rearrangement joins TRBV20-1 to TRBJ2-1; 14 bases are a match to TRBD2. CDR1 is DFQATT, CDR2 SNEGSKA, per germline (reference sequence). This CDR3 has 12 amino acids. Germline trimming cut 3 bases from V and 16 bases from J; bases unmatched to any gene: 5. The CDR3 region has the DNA TGCAGTGCTAGGGGACTAGCGGGAGAAGGATTCTTC. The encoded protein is CSARGLAGEGFF.

The CDR3 is CASSQDSPREQYF. DNA of the CDR3: TGTGCCAGCAGCCAAGATTCCCCACGGGAGCAGTACTTC. The J gene is TRBJ2-7, the V gene TRBV3-1; D is uncertain. V gave up 0 bases and J gave up 7 bases, with 10 bases separating them. From germline, CDR1 is LGHDT and CDR2 YNNKEL (reference sequence). CDR3 size: 13 residues.

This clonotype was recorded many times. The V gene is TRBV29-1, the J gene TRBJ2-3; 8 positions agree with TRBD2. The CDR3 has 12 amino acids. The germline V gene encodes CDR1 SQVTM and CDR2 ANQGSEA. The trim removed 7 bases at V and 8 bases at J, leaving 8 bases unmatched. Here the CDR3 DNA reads TGCAGCGCGGGACTAGAACGGGGTACGCAGTATTTT. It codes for CSAGLERGTQYF.

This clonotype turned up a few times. CDR3 nucleotides: TGTGCCAGCAGTTATCGGACAGGGCCCATGAACACTGAAGCTTTCTTT. Translating it yields CASSYRTGPMNTEAFF. The rearrangement joins TRBV6-5 to TRBJ1-1; 8 bases line up with TRBD1. The CDR3 has 16 amino acids. Germline trimming cut 3 bases from V and 0 bases from J; bases unmatched to any gene: 6. Germline loops: CDR1 MNHEY, CDR2 SVGAGI.

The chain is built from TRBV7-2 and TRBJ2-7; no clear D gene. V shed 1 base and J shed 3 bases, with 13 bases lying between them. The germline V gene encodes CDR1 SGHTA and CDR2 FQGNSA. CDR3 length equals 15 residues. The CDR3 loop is CASSLGSGLGYEQYV. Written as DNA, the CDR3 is TGTGCCAGCAGCTTAGGGTCCGGGCTAGGCTACGAGCAGTACGTC.

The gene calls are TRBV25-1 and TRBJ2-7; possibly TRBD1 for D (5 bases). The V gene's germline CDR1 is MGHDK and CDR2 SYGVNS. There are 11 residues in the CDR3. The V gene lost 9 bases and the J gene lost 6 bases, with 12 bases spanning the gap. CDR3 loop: CASARVREQYF. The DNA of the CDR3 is TGTGCCAGTGCCAGGGTCCGCGAGCAGTACTTC.

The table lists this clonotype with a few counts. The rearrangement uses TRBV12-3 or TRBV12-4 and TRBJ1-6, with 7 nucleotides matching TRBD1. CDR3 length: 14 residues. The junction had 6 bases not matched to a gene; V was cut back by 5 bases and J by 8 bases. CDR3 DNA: TGTGCCAGCAGTCCCCGACAGGGAGATTCACCCCTCCACTTT. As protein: CASSPRQGDSPLHF.

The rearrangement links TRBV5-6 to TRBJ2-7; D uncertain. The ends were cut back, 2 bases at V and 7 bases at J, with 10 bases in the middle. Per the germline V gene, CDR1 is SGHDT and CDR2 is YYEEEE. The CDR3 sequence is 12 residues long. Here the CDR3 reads CASSFLTSEQYF. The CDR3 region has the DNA TGTGCCAGCAGCTTCTTGACATCGGAGCAGTACTTC.

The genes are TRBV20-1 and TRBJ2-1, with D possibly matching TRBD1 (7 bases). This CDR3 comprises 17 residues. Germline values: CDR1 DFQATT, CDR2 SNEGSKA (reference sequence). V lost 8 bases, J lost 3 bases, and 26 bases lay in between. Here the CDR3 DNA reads TGCAGTACTTACCGACAGGGACCCGCGGGAATCTACAATGAGCAGTTCTTC. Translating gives CSTYRQGPAGIYNEQFF.